This T cell receptor beta chain was captured by sequencing in a study of blood T cell repertoires in COVID-19. Overall study: Nucleic acid was either cDNA or gDNA, and it came from T cells, B-cell-depleted T cells, or PBMCs.

In the study's own analysis: Researchers report that nucleated cell counts were estimated from reference gene primer amplification. Profiling relied on immunoSEQ multiplex PCR, and the TCRdb table lists in-frame clones only, not all of them. The DNA was the basis for D and trimming; V, J and clone size are from that table. There are about 46,000 clones in the sample; more than 75% occur only once, and over 7.5% lies in the top ten. CDR3 length equals 14 residues. Germline loops: CDR1 WSHSY, CDR2 SAAADI. Trimming cost V 10 bases and J 0 bases; bases outside gene matches: 3. Sequenced material: peripheral blood. The chain joins TRBV10-2 to TRBJ2-2; TRBD2 matches at 9 bases. This clonotype originated in a man aged 45-65 years with active COVID-19. The CDR3 sequence is CAIRLAANTGELFF. CDR3 coding DNA: TGCGCCATACGACTAGCGGCGAACACCGGGGAGCTGTTTTTT.